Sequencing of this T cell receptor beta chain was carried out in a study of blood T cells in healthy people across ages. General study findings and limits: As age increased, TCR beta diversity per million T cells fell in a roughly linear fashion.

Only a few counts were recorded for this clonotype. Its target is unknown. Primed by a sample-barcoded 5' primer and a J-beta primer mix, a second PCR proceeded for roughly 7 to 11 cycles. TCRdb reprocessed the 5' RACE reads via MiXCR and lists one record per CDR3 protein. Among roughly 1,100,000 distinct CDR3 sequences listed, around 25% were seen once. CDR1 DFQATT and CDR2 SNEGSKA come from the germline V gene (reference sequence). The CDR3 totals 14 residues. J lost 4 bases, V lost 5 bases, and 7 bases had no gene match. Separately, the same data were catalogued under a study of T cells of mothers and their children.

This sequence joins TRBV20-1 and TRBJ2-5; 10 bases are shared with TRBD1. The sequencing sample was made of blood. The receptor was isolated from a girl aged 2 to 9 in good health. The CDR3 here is CSAWDRGVGETQYF. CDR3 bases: TGCAGTGCTTGGGACAGGGGAGTGGGAGAGACCCAGTACTTC.